This TCR beta chain was identified in a study of cytomegalovirus exposure and HLA in healthy donors. The study, taken as a whole, reports: Cytomegalovirus association was listed for around 180 TCR beta chains. HLA alleles were associated with 15,000 to 20,000 TCR beta sequences in a later analysis at 0.05 false discovery rate. Reports indicate that TCR beta sequences accurately predicted the HLA-A and HLA-B alleles of most subjects.

V was cut by 5 bases and J by 0 bases, with 8 bases left in between. Germline CDR1 reads MNHEY; CDR2 reads SVGAGI. CDR3 length: 14 residues. At the time of sampling, donors were nominally healthy, though unrecorded immune exposures were likely. On this clone itself: Antigen: not known.

PCR was performed using 60 Vbeta and 13 Jbeta primers. The method was immunoSEQ multiplex PCR; TCRdb's version includes in-frame clones alone and lacks a portion of them. The sample includes 100,000 or so clones, around 80% of them seen just once. The receptor was isolated from a middle-aged woman in good health and CMV-seronegative. The source material was PBMCs. This chain joins TRBV6-5 and TRBJ1-5; D remains unclear. The CDR3: CASSQLYSNQPQHF. CDR3 sequence (DNA): TGTGCCAGCAGTCAGTTATATAGCAATCAGCCCCAGCATTTT.